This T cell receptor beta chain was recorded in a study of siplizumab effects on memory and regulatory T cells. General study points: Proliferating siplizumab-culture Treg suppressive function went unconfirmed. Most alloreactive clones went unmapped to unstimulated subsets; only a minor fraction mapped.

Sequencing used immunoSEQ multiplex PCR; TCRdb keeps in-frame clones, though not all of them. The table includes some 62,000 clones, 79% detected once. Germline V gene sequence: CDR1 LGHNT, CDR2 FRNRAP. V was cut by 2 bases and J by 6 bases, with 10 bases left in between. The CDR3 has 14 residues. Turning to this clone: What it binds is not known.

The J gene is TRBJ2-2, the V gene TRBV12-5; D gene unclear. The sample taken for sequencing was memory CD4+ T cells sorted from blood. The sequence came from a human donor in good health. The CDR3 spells CASGLSALAGELFF. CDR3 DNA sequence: TGTGCTAGTGGTTTGTCCGCCCTCGCCGGGGAGCTGTTTTTT.